This entry lists 11 T cell receptor beta chains sequenced from one sample in a study of blood T cell repertoires in COVID-19. The protocol was immunoSEQ multiplex PCR, while the TCRdb copy is restricted to in-frame clones and leaves out a portion. The data contain around 110,000 clones, 90% of them singletons. The sequenced sample was peripheral blood. The receptors were sampled from a human donor with active COVID-19. The donor label of this sample is uncertain.

This chain connects TRBV5-1 to TRBJ2-4, with TRBD1 identical over 8 bases. J gave up 3 bases and V 4 bases, and 6 bases lay outside the gene matches. The germline gives CDR1 SGHRS, CDR2 YFSETQ. This CDR3 contains 15 residues. The CDR3, as DNA: TGCGCCAGCAGCGCGCCGGGACAGGACAAAAACATTCAGTACTTC. Its protein is CASSAPGQDKNIQYF.

The J gene is TRBJ2-7, the V gene TRBV6-5; D is uncertain. CDR3 length: 14 residues. Deletions cut 7 bases from V and 0 bases from J, with 13 bases between. Germline V lookup: CDR1 MNHEY, CDR2 SVGAGI. Here the CDR3 DNA reads TGTGCCAGCATCCGACAAACACACTCCTACGAGCAGTACTTC. Translated, it gives CASIRQTHSYEQYF.

This rearrangement joins TRBV5-1 to TRBJ2-3; D may be TRBD1 (6 bases). Trimming shortened V by 1 base and J by 4 bases, and 13 bases separated the two germline ends. CDR1 and CDR2 (germline): SGHRS, YFSETQ. The CDR3 has 15 amino acids. The CDR3 sequence is CASSLFTGKADTQYF. Written as DNA, the CDR3 is TGCGCCAGCAGCTTGTTCACAGGGAAGGCAGATACGCAGTATTTT.

This clone has a handful of counts. CDR3 bases: TGTGCCAGCAGTTTTCGGGGATCTAGCGGGGCGAACACCGGGGAGCTGTTTTTT. It codes for CASSFRGSSGANTGELFF. The V call is TRBV6-2 or TRBV6-3, the J call TRBJ2-2; 9 bases fit TRBD2. Looked up from germline, CDR1 is MNHEY and CDR2 is SVGEGT. CDR3 size: 18 residues. Trimming took 4 bases from V and 0 from J; bases not matched to a gene: 9.

J is TRBJ2-1 and V is TRBV19; 9 positions agree with TRBD1. Looked up from germline, CDR1 is LNHDA and CDR2 is SQIVND (reference sequence). The CDR3 loop spans 16 amino acids. V shed 4 bases and J 7 bases; nucleotides not matched to a gene: 11. The DNA for the CDR3 is TGTGCCAGTAGTAGGCGACAGGGGGAAAGTAGGAATGAGCAGTTCTTC. Residues: CASSRRQGESRNEQFF.

V is TRBV7-8 and J is TRBJ1-5, with D tentatively TRBD1 (5 bases). CDR3 length: 15 residues. Trimming left V 2 bases short and J 2 bases short, with 10 bases between. Germline lookup yields CDR1 SGHVS and CDR2 FQNEAQ. CDR3 amino acids: CASSLRQGGNQPQHF. The CDR3 DNA follows: TGTGCCAGCAGCTTAAGGCAGGGTGGCAATCAGCCCCAGCATTTT.

The V and J genes are TRBV2 and TRBJ2-1, with a tentative D call TRBD2 (6 bases). The CDR3 spans 15 residues. Trimming stripped 7 bases from V and 1 base from J, with 14 bases between. The V gene's germline CDR1 is SNHLY and CDR2 FYNNEI. The CDR3 here is CASTPLAESYNEQFF. As DNA, the CDR3 is TGTGCCAGCACTCCACTAGCTGAATCCTACAATGAGCAGTTCTTC.

The chain is built from TRBV18 and TRBJ1-6; TRBD1 matches at 7 bases. V shed 2 bases, J shed 7 bases, and the junction held 2 bases outside the gene matches. The CDR3 runs 14 residues. Germline CDR1 and CDR2: KGHSH and LQKENI. The CDR3 sequence: CASSPETGNSPLHF. CDR3 nucleotide sequence: TGTGCCAGCTCACCAGAGACAGGGAATTCACCCCTCCACTTT.

The V gene is TRBV2, the J gene TRBJ2-7; the match to TRBD1 covers 10 bases. Per the germline V gene, CDR1 is SNHLY and CDR2 is FYNNEI. The CDR3 is 15 amino acids. J gave up 2 bases and V 7 bases, and 8 bases lay outside the gene matches. The CDR3 nucleotides are TGTGCCAGCAATCGGGACAGGGGAGTTGCCTACGAGCAGTACTTC. Translating gives CASNRDRGVAYEQYF.

The chain is built from TRBV6-5 and TRBJ1-1; tentative D call: TRBD1 (6 bases). V gave up 4 bases and J gave up 2 bases, with 17 bases separating them. The CDR3 spans 16 residues. Germline assignment: CDR1 MNHEY and CDR2 SVGAGI. The CDR3 sequence: CASSSLGIQGNTEAFF. In nucleotides, the CDR3 is TGTGCCAGCAGTTCATTGGGGATACAGGGTAACACTGAAGCTTTCTTT.

This chain connects TRBV14 to TRBJ1-1; D remains unclear. In germline, CDR1 is SGHDN, CDR2 FVKESK. CDR3 length equals 15 residues. Trimming removed 0 bases from V and 5 bases from J, with 13 bases in between. For the CDR3, the DNA is TGTGCCAGCAGCCAAGATCCGGGGATGTTTACTGAAGCTTTCTTT. Translation gives CASSQDPGMFTEAFF.